Below, 25 T cell receptor beta chains from the same sample are listed, as sequenced in a study of control samples from healthy donors and cancer patients. This table comes from immunoSEQ multiplex PCR, and its TCRdb copy is limited to in-frame clones, with some not included. Counted here are 48,000 or so clones, over 85% occurring once; the ten biggest clones make up less than 25%. Sequencing used PBMCs. The receptors shown here come from a woman between 50 and 59 years old with head and neck cancer.

Only a few counts were recorded for this clone. The chain couples TRBV6-5 to TRBJ1-5; D is unresolved. This CDR3 spans 13 amino acids. In germline, CDR1 is MNHEY, CDR2 SVGAGI. Trimming cost V 6 bases and J 7 bases, with 13 bases left between them. As DNA, the CDR3 is TGTGCCAGCAGCGCCACAAGGACGCAGCCCCAGCATTTT. Amino acids: CASSATRTQPQHF.

The rearrangement links TRBV5-1 to TRBJ1-2; D remains ambiguous. The germline V gene has CDR1 SGHRS and CDR2 YFSETQ. Trimming took 0 bases from V and 7 from J, leaving 7 bases between them. The CDR3 is made up of 12 amino acids. For the CDR3, the DNA is TGCGCCAGCAGCTTGGGGCAGAGTGGCTACACCTTC. It yields the protein CASSLGQSGYTF.

In nucleotides, the CDR3 is TGTGCCAGCAGCGTATTCACTAGGGATGAGCAGTTCTTC. Translating it yields CASSVFTRDEQFF. The chain employs TRBV9 and TRBJ2-1; the D gene is possibly TRBD2 (5 bases). Germline lookup yields CDR1 SGDLS and CDR2 YYNGEE. The CDR3 runs 13 residues. Trimming took 1 base from V and 8 from J, leaving 10 bases between them.

The chain couples TRBV7-2 to TRBJ2-7; either TRBD1 or TRBD2 may supply D (5 bases each). Trimming removed 1 base from V and 2 bases from J, with 15 bases in between. The CDR3 totals 16 residues. The V gene's germline CDR1 is SGHTA and CDR2 FQGNSA. This CDR3 reads CASSLGARGQPYEQYF. The CDR3 DNA follows: TGTGCCAGCAGCTTAGGGGCGAGGGGCCAACCCTACGAGCAGTACTTC.

V gene TRBV9 combines with J gene TRBJ2-1; 8 nucleotides match TRBD2. The ends lost 1 base at V and 9 bases at J; junction bases unmatched: 9. This CDR3 contains 15 residues. CDR1 and CDR2 from the germline V gene are SGDLS and YYNGEE. In nucleotides, the CDR3 is TGTGCCAGCAGCGTACTAGGACTAGCTGCTGGTGAGCAGTTCTTC. Amino acid sequence: CASSVLGLAAGEQFF.

The CDR3 DNA follows: TGTGCCAGCAGCGAGGGTCGCAACACTGAAGCTTTCTTT. Protein sequence: CASSEGRNTEAFF. V and J are TRBV6-2 or TRBV6-3 and TRBJ1-1; no firm D call. The length of the CDR3 is 13 residues. Trimming cost V 6 bases and J 2 bases, with 10 bases left between them. Germline loops: CDR1 MNHEY, CDR2 SVGEGT.

This clone was detected only once. This chain links TRBV30 with TRBJ2-5; 7 bases fit TRBD2. V shed 4 bases and J 4 bases; nucleotides not matched to a gene: 6. The CDR3 is 13 amino acids. Germline CDR1 is GTSNPN and CDR2 is SVGIG (reference sequence). CDR3 DNA sequence: TGTGCCTGGACCCGAGGACTAGTAGAGACCCAGTACTTC. It translates to CAWTRGLVETQYF.

The chain joins TRBV6-9 to TRBJ2-5; D perhaps matches TRBD2 (7 bases). Looked up from germline, CDR1 is MNHGY and CDR2 is SVAAGI. This CDR3 has 19 amino acids. Trimming took off 6 bases at V and 2 bases at J, with 28 bases between the two ends. In nucleotides, the CDR3 is TGTGCCAGCAGGGGACCCAATATACAACGGGGGGCCATGCAAGAGACCCAGTACTTC. Amino acids: CASRGPNIQRGAMQETQYF.

The chain recombines TRBV24-1 with TRBJ1-1; D gene ambiguous. This CDR3 comprises 12 residues. The V end lost 1 base, the J end lost 8 bases, and 7 bases lay between the germline ends. Germline V gene sequence: CDR1 KGHDR, CDR2 SFDVKD. CDR3 in amino acids: CATSDFAGEAFF. The CDR3 DNA reads as TGTGCCACCAGTGATTTCGCAGGAGAAGCTTTCTTT.

The chain recombines TRBV19 with TRBJ1-1, with unresolved D. The CDR3 covers 14 residues. V was trimmed by 0 bases and J by 1 base, leaving 6 bases between them. CDR1 and CDR2 from the germline V gene are LNHDA and SQIVND (reference sequence). CDR3 DNA: TGTGCCAGTAGTATAGAGCCGGCGAACACTGAAGCTTTCTTT. This codes for CASSIEPANTEAFF.

The chain is built from TRBV14 and TRBJ1-4; a possible D gene is TRBD1 (5 bases). The CDR3 is 17 amino acids. Looked up from germline, CDR1 is SGHDN and CDR2 is FVKESK. Trimming removed 0 bases from V and 8 bases from J, with 19 bases in between. The CDR3 reads CASSQEVGAGVGEKLFF. The CDR3 region has the DNA TGTGCCAGCAGCCAAGAAGTAGGGGCGGGAGTAGGAGAAAAACTGTTTTTT. Variable domain in full (rest from reference TRBV14 and TRBJ1-4): EAGVTQFPSHSVIEKGQTVTLRCDPISGHDNLYWYRRVMGKEIKFLLHFVKESKQDESGMPNNRFLAERTGGTYSTLKVQPAELEDSGVYFCASSQEVGAGVGEKLFFGSGTQLSVL.

The chain has TRBV6-5 and TRBJ2-3, with a weak D call TRBD2 (5 bases). V was pared by 0 bases and J by 4 bases, with 8 bases between. This CDR3 is built from 14 residues. The germline gives CDR1 MNHEY, CDR2 SVGAGI. CDR3 sequence reads: CASSYSGISDTQYF. The CDR3 nucleotides read TGTGCCAGCAGTTACTCCGGGATTTCAGATACGCAGTATTTT.

The rearrangement joins TRBV5-1 to TRBJ1-5, with D tentatively TRBD1 (5 bases). The CDR3 is made up of 14 amino acids. Germline values: CDR1 SGHRS, CDR2 YFSETQ. The germline V and J ends were trimmed by 0 bases and 3 bases, with 7 bases remaining between them. The CDR3 is CASSLDGHNQPQHF. The CDR3 coding sequence is TGCGCCAGCAGCTTGGATGGACACAATCAGCCCCAGCATTTT.

CDR3: CASSYSGESKNIQYF. CDR3 nucleotide sequence: TGTGCCAGCAGTTACTCGGGCGAGTCCAAAAACATTCAGTACTTC. The chain couples TRBV6-6 to TRBJ2-4; D unresolved. The V end was cut by 0 bases, the J end by 2 bases, with 8 bases between. Germline V gene sequence: CDR1 MNHNY, CDR2 SVGAGI (reference sequence). The CDR3 contains 15 residues.

The chain couples TRBV6-5 to TRBJ2-7; no reliable D call. The V and J ends lost 2 bases and 3 bases respectively, with 8 bases between them. The CDR3 totals 13 residues. Germline CDR1 and CDR2: MNHEY and SVGAGI. For the CDR3, the DNA is TGTGCCAGCAGTTACGTTGCCAACTACGAGCAGTACTTC. This sequence encodes CASSYVANYEQYF.

This clone has only a few counts. CDR3 in DNA: TGTGCCAGTAGTCTGGGACAGGGGGCTATCTATAGCTCCTATAATTCACCCCTCCACTTT. It yields the protein CASSLGQGAIYSSYNSPLHF. This rearrangement joins TRBV19 to TRBJ1-6; TRBD1 agrees at 12 bases. This CDR3 comprises 20 residues. Germline assignment: CDR1 LNHDA and CDR2 SQIVND (reference sequence). V trimming: 5 bases; J trimming: 0 bases; junction bases outside the gene matches: 11.

V is TRBV5-1 and J is TRBJ1-2, with D possibly TRBD1 on 5 matching bases. Trimming shortened V by 0 bases and J by 8 bases, and 11 bases separated the two germline ends. CDR3 length: 13 amino acids. Germline-derived CDR1 and CDR2 are SGHRS and YFSETQ. The CDR3 spells CASSLGTKGGYTF. In nucleotides, the CDR3 is TGCGCCAGCAGCTTGGGGACAAAGGGCGGCTACACCTTC.

The V call is TRBV5-6, the J call TRBJ2-2; D is perhaps TRBD2 (5 bases). V gave up 3 bases and J gave up 5 bases, with 17 bases separating them. Germline CDR1 and CDR2: SGHDT and YYEEEE. The CDR3 length is 16 residues. The CDR3 nucleotides are TGTGCCAGCAGCTGGAGGTTTGGTCCGGGGACCGGGGAGCTGTTTTTT. Translating it yields CASSWRFGPGTGELFF. Looking up the rest from reference TRBV5-6 and TRBJ2-2 gives the full variable domain: DAGVTQSPTHLIKTRGQQVTLRCSPKSGHDTVSWYQQALGQGPQFIFQYYEEEERQRGNFPDRFSGHQFPNYSSELNVNALLLGDSALYLCASSWRFGPGTGELFFGEGSRLTVL.

V gene TRBV2 combines with J gene TRBJ2-7; 8 positions agree with TRBD2. Germline lookup yields CDR1 SNHLY and CDR2 FYNNEI. The J segment lost 0 bases and the V segment lost 7 bases, leaving 2 bases of the junction unmatched. The CDR3 is 13 amino acids. CDR3 residues: CASKRELSYEQYF. CDR3 nucleotides: TGTGCCAGCAAGCGGGAGCTCTCCTACGAGCAGTACTTC. Full variable domain (remainder filled in from reference TRBV2 and TRBJ2-7): EPEVTQTPSHQVTQMGQEVILRCVPISNHLYFYWYRQILGQKVEFLVSFYNNEISEKSEIFDDQFSVERPDGSNFTLKIRSTKLEDSAMYFCASKRELSYEQYFGPGTRLTVT.

The chain uses TRBV27 and TRBJ2-7, with no clear D. Trimming stripped 5 bases from V and 6 bases from J, with 8 bases between. The CDR3 length is 11 residues. CDR1 MNHEY and CDR2 SMNVEV come from the germline V gene (reference sequence). The CDR3 region is CASSPGFEQYF. CDR3 bases: TGTGCCAGCAGTCCCGGGTTCGAGCAGTACTTC.

The chain is built from TRBV11-2 and TRBJ2-3; either TRBD1 or TRBD2 may supply D (5 bases each). This CDR3 is 15 amino acids long. V lost 5 bases, J lost 4 bases, and 16 bases lay in between. Germline CDR1 and CDR2: SGHAT and FQNNGV. The chain's CDR3 is CASSARLPRADTQYF. DNA of the CDR3: TGTGCCAGCAGCGCCAGACTACCCAGGGCAGATACGCAGTATTTT.

The chain uses TRBV12-3 or TRBV12-4 and TRBJ1-1; D not resolved. V was clipped by 4 bases and J by 1 base, with 4 bases between them. The CDR3 consists of 12 residues. The CDR3 is CASSYGNTEAFF. Written as DNA, the CDR3 is TGTGCCAGCAGTTACGGGAACACTGAAGCTTTCTTT.

The V and J genes are TRBV6-5 and TRBJ2-3; 12 bases fit TRBD2. Germline CDR1 is MNHEY and CDR2 is SVGAGI. The V segment lost 6 bases and the J segment 4 bases; nucleotides outside the gene matches: 5. CDR3 length: 15 amino acids. CDR3: CASRKLAGGPDTQYF. The CDR3 coding sequence is TGTGCCAGCAGAAAACTAGCGGGGGGTCCAGATACGCAGTATTTT.

The chain employs TRBV10-1 and TRBJ2-1; 8 nucleotides align to TRBD2. The CDR3 spans 17 residues. The V and J ends lost 0 bases and 8 bases, in that order; junction bases with no gene match: 12. Germline V gives CDR1 WNHNN, CDR2 SYGVQD (reference sequence). This chain's CDR3 is CASSESFSGELSDEQFF. The CDR3 DNA is TGCGCCAGCAGTGAGTCGTTTAGCGGGGAGCTCTCGGATGAGCAGTTCTTC.

The V gene is TRBV9, the J gene TRBJ1-2, with no clear D. The CDR3 runs to 14 residues. Per germline, CDR1 SGDLS and CDR2 YYNGEE. V lost 0 bases to trimming and J lost 7 bases, with 13 bases between them. CDR3 sequence reads: CASSVGVEGPGYTF. The CDR3 DNA reads as TGTGCCAGCAGCGTAGGTGTAGAGGGTCCTGGCTACACCTTC.